This is a list of T cell receptor beta chains from one sample in a study of vaccination and CD4 T cells after COVID-19. Each CDR3 protein gets one entry after TCRdb re-called the PCR reads with MiXCR. The sample includes roughly 30,000 distinct CDR3 sequences, 45% to 55% of them seen just once. The specimen was CD4+ T cells from blood, collected about 7 months after SARS-CoV-2 vaccination. Receptor source: a human donor who had recovered from COVID-19. The CDR3 runs from the conserved cysteine through the conserved F or W. A D gene is named only where the DNA matches it firmly. Not all rows give a size; the values are once, few, many and, for expanded clones, a class.

j_call clone_size d_call v_call cdr3_nt cdr3_aa
TRBJ1-3 . . TRBV7-2 TGTGCCAGCAGCTTAGGATATACAGGTTCGCGAAGAAACACCATATATTTT CASSLGYTGSRRNTIYF
TRBJ2-5 . TRBD2 TRBV7-6 TGTGCCAGCAGCTTAGAGACTAGCGGGAGTATCCGGGAGACCCAGTACTTC CASSLETSGSIRETQYF
TRBJ2-5 . TRBD1 TRBV7-7 TGTGCCAGCAGCAGTACCGGGACAGGGAATCGAGAGACCCAGTACTTC CASSSTGTGNRETQYF
TRBJ2-1 . . TRBV6-1 TGTGCCAGCAATACTAACCGACAGGCTTCCAATGAGCAGTTCTTC CASNTNRQASNEQFF
TRBJ2-3 few TRBD2 TRBV6-1 TGTGCCAGCAGCAGGGAGGGTACGCAGTATTTT CASSREGTQYF
TRBJ2-2 . TRBD1 TRBV20-1 TGCAGTGCTAGAGGGCAGGGGGCGGGCACCGGGGAGCTGTTTTTT CSARGQGAGTGELFF
TRBJ2-1 once TRBD2 TRBV7-8 TGTGCCAGCAGCCAACTAGGACTAGAGGTCGATGAGCAGTTCTTC CASSQLGLEVDEQFF
TRBJ1-5 few . TRBV7-2 TGTGCCAGCAGCTTATTTAGCGACCAGCCCCAGCATTTT CASSLFSDQPQHF
TRBJ1-6 . . TRBV6-1 TGTGCCAGCAGTAACACAAGGGGCCGTAGGTCACCCCTCCACTTT CASSNTRGRRSPLHF
TRBJ2-3 . . TRBV10-3 TGTGCCATCAGTGAGTCGATTAGCTTGGATACGCAGTATTTT CAISESISLDTQYF
TRBJ2-3 . TRBD2 TRBV2 TGTGCCAGCAGACTAGCGAGCACAGATACGCAGTATTTT CASRLASTDTQYF
TRBJ2-7 . . TRBV20-1 TGCAGTGCTTTTGACAGTCTAAACGAGCAGTACTTC CSAFDSLNEQYF
TRBJ1-5 few TRBD1 TRBV19 TGTGCCAGTAGTTGGTTGCGGACAGGGGGAGGACAGCCCCAGCATTTT CASSWLRTGGGQPQHF
TRBJ2-2 . . TRBV28 TGTGCCAGCTCCCCCGGGGTTCTCGACTGGGGGGAGCTGTTTTTT CASSPGVLDWGELFF
TRBJ1-3 . . TRBV7-9 TGTGCCAGCAGCTTAGAGTTCAGCAGCTCTGGAAACACCATATATTTT CASSLEFSSSGNTIYF
TRBJ2-5 . . TRBV27 TGTGCCAGCAGTCAAGACTATTTCCAAGAGACCCAGTACTTC CASSQDYFQETQYF
TRBJ1-5 . . TRBV6-5 TGTGCCAGCAGTTACTCGATCGACTCGGCATCGTCCCAGCATTTT CASSYSIDSASSQHF
TRBJ1-2 . . TRBV6-2/TRBV6-3 TGTGCCAGCAGTCCCACGGTTGGGATTGGCTACACCTTC CASSPTVGIGYTF
TRBJ2-1 . TRBD1 TRBV20-1 TGCAGTGCTGAATTTTGGGACAGGGGGAACAATGAGCAGTTCTTC CSAEFWDRGNNEQFF
TRBJ2-2 . . TRBV7-8 TGTGCCAGCGCCACATACACCGGGGAGCTGTTTTTT CASATYTGELFF
TRBJ1-2 . . TRBV27 TGTGCCAGCGGAGGCAGGGGCAACTATGGCTACACCTTC CASGGRGNYGYTF
TRBJ1-2 . TRBD1 TRBV7-2 TGTGCCAGCAGCTTGGACAGGGTTTATGGCTACACCTTC CASSLDRVYGYTF
TRBJ1-6 . . TRBV10-2 TGCGCCAGCAGCCGGGACGGAAACAATTCACCCCTCCACTTT CASSRDGNNSPLHF
TRBJ2-3 . . TRBV7-2 TGTGCCAGCAGCTTTGTCGCAGATACGCAGTATTTT CASSFVADTQYF
TRBJ2-7 . . TRBV27 TGTGCCAGCCGATCACAGGGACATTCCTCCTACGAGCAGTACTTC CASRSQGHSSYEQYF
TRBJ2-2 . . TRBV7-2 TGTGCCAGCAGCTTAGCGGGAGGCGCGAACACCGGGGAGCTGTTTTTT CASSLAGGANTGELFF
TRBJ2-7 . . TRBV18 TGTGCCAGCTCACCAGCTGAGGGGAGCTCCTACGAGCAGTACTTC CASSPAEGSSYEQYF
TRBJ1-3 . . TRBV20-1 TGCAGTGCCGCCCATGCAGGGGCCGGTGGAAACACCATATATTTT CSAAHAGAGGNTIYF
TRBJ2-5 few . TRBV11-1 TGTGCCAGCAGCTTATACTTCGGGAAAGAGACCCAGTACTTC CASSLYFGKETQYF
TRBJ1-1 . . TRBV2 TGTGCCAGCAGGCCGCTGGGGGGTTCGGGCACTGAAGCTTTCTTT CASRPLGGSGTEAFF
TRBJ2-5 . . TRBV20-1 TGCAGTGCTCCTCCCGCGGGTTCAAGGGGGACCCAGTACTTC CSAPPAGSRGTQYF
TRBJ1-5 . TRBD1 TRBV28 TGTGCCAGCAGTCCTATGACAGGGGAGGTCAATCAGCCCCAGCATTTT CASSPMTGEVNQPQHF
TRBJ2-7 few . TRBV4-1 TGCGCCAGCAGCCACAACTCCTACGAGCAGTACTTC CASSHNSYEQYF
TRBJ2-5 few TRBD2 TRBV28 TGTGCCAGCAGTTTATTGACTAGCGGGACTGGAGAGACCCAGTACTTC CASSLLTSGTGETQYF
TRBJ2-5 . . TRBV6-5 TGTGCCAGCAGTTCAGGGGAGACCCAGTACTTC CASSSGETQYF
TRBJ2-3 . TRBD1 TRBV6-2/TRBV6-3 TGTGCCAGCAGTTACTGGACAGGGTTTACAGATACGCAGTATTTT CASSYWTGFTDTQYF
TRBJ1-2 once . TRBV7-2 TGTGCCAGCAGCCTATTTATAAGTAACTATGGCTACACCTTC CASSLFISNYGYTF
TRBJ2-5 . TRBD1 TRBV7-9 TGTGCCAGCAGCTTCCCTAAGGGGGCAGTGGACCAAGAGACCCAGTACTTC CASSFPKGAVDQETQYF
TRBJ1-1 . . TRBV24-1 TGTGCCACCAGTGACCATTCAGGGTCTGCGATGAACACTGAAGCTTTCTTT CATSDHSGSAMNTEAFF
TRBJ2-1 few TRBD2 TRBV7-7 TGTGCCAGCAGCTTAGCGGGCGGGAGCTCCCGCAATGAGCAGTTCTTC CASSLAGGSSRNEQFF
TRBJ2-5 . TRBD2 TRBV30 TGTGCCTGGACTAGCGGAGCACAAGAGACCCAGTACTTC CAWTSGAQETQYF
TRBJ1-2 . TRBD1 TRBV6-4 TGTGCCAGCAGTGAGGGTCCAGGGGGCTTCTATGGCTACACCTTC CASSEGPGGFYGYTF
TRBJ1-2 . TRBD1 TRBV20-1 TGCAGTGGGGACAGGACTAACTATGGCTACACCTTC CSGDRTNYGYTF
TRBJ2-7 . TRBD2 TRBV10-3 TGTGCCATCAGTACTAGCGGGAGGGGGAACGAGCAGTACTTC CAISTSGRGNEQYF
TRBJ1-1 . . TRBV29-1 TGCAGCGTTGAGGAAAAGGCCCGAAACACTGAAGCTTTCTTT CSVEEKARNTEAFF
TRBJ2-7 . TRBD1 TRBV18 TGTGCCAGCTCACCAAGGGACAGAATCAACGAGCAGTACTTC CASSPRDRINEQYF
TRBJ2-1 . . TRBV7-8 TGTGCCAGCAGCTTTTACGGTGTCCTCTACAATGAGCAGTTCTTC CASSFYGVLYNEQFF
TRBJ2-3 . TRBD2 TRBV7-2 TGTGCCAGCAGTCAAGGACTAGCGGGGGGGCAAGGTGAGCAGTATTTT CASSQGLAGGQGEQYF
TRBJ2-3 few . TRBV20-1 TGCAGTGCTAGACAAGATACGCAGTATTTT CSARQDTQYF
TRBJ1-5 . . TRBV19 TGTGCCAGTAGTATGGAGACGGTAAGCAATCAGCCCCAGCATTTT CASSMETVSNQPQHF
TRBJ1-1 few . TRBV27 TGTGCCATACGGACCTTGAACACTGAAGCTTTCTTT CAIRTLNTEAFF
TRBJ1-2 . . TRBV28 TGTGCCAGCAGTTTATCTCAGTACTATGGCTACACCTTC CASSLSQYYGYTF
TRBJ2-5 once . TRBV6-1 TGTGCCAGCAGGCGACACGCGTTACTGGGAGAGACCCAGTACTTC CASRRHALLGETQYF
TRBJ2-1 . . TRBV24-1 TGTGCCACCAGTGACACCCTACGGGGCTTGAGCTCCTACAATGAGCAGTTCTTC CATSDTLRGLSSYNEQFF
TRBJ1-6 . TRBD1 TRBV7-3 TGTGCCAGCAGTTGGGACAGCCCTTTAACCGGCTCACCCCTCCACTTT CASSWDSPLTGSPLHF
TRBJ2-7 once . TRBV20-1 TGCAGTGTGTCTGGTTCCTACGAGCAGTACTTC CSVSGSYEQYF
TRBJ2-3 . . TRBV7-9 TGTGCCAGCCCTCCGGCCGGGACTAGCACAGATACGCAGTATTTT CASPPAGTSTDTQYF
TRBJ2-5 . . TRBV12-3/TRBV12-4 TGTGCCAGCAGTTTCCGCGGGATCCAAGAGACCCAGTACTTC CASSFRGIQETQYF